These T cell receptor beta chains were read from a single sample in a study of regulatory T cells in long-lasting Graves disease. A single record per CDR3 protein comes from TCRdb applying MiXCR to the multiplex PCR reads. The sample contains 300,000 to 500,000 distinct CDR3 sequences, roughly 20% of which appear only once. Sequenced material: peripheral blood mononuclear cells (PBMCs), taken when the disease was refractory, from a patient treated with antithyroid drugs. The receptors stem from a female donor with Graves disease. CDR3s include the opening cysteine and the closing phenylalanine or tryptophan. A D gene is named only where the DNA matches it firmly. The listing skips clone size in some rows; elsewhere it reads once, few, many or a size class.

>TRBJ1-4|TRBV20-1|NA|many
TGCAGTGCTAGATCGTTGGGGGGCGAAAAACTGTTTTTT
CSARSLGGEKLFF
>TRBJ1-5|TRBV30|TRBD1|medium-sized
TGTGCCTGGAGTGGCGGACAGGGGCGGGCCCAGCATTTT
CAWSGGQGRAQHF
>TRBJ2-2|TRBV28|TRBD1|once
TGTGCCAGCAGTTTACGAGGGGACAGGGCGAACACCGAGGAGCTGTTTTTT
CASSLRGDRANTEELFF
>TRBJ1-1|TRBV7-2|NA|many
TGTGCCAGCAGCTTTAATGGATTCAGGGCCGAAGCTTTCTTT
CASSFNGFRAEAFF
>TRBJ1-2|TRBV6-1|TRBD1|many
TGTGCCAGCACCGCCGGGACAGCGGCCTGTAGCTTC
CASTAGTAACSF
>TRBJ2-5|TRBV18|TRBD2|many
TGTGCCAGCTCACCACTACCGGATAGCGGGGAGACCCAGTACTTC
CASSPLPDSGETQYF
>TRBJ1-1|TRBV3-1|NA|many
TGTGCCAGCAGCCAAGATCGCCGGAGTGTCACTGAAGCTTTCTTT
CASSQDRRSVTEAFF
>TRBJ1-5|TRBV6-1|NA|NA
TGTGCCAGCAGTGAAGCGTGGGGTAGCAATCAGCCCCAGCATTTT
CASSEAWGSNQPQHF
>TRBJ1-1|TRBV19|NA|NA
TGTGCCAGTAGACGGGACGGGAACACTGAAGCTTTCTTT
CASRRDGNTEAFF
>TRBJ2-1|TRBV2|NA|NA
TGTGCCAGCAGTCTAGCGACCCTGGGCAATGAGCAGTTCTTC
CASSLATLGNEQFF
>TRBJ2-2|TRBV11-2|NA|NA
TGTGCCAGCAGCTTCCCCGGCTTGGCGGGAACGGTCGGGGAGCTGTTTTTT
CASSFPGLAGTVGELFF
>TRBJ1-1|TRBV11-2|NA|many
TGTGCCAGCCGGGCTTTGATTGGACAGAGGGGTACTGAAGCTTTCTTT
CASRALIGQRGTEAFF
>TRBJ2-5|TRBV4-3|TRBD2|few
TGCGCCAGCAGCCAGAGACTAGCGAACCAAGAGACCCAGTACTTC
CASSQRLANQETQYF
>TRBJ1-3|TRBV20-1|NA|few
TGCAGTGCTAAACAAGAGGCGCCCAACTCTGGAAACACCATATATTTT
CSAKQEAPNSGNTIYF
>TRBJ2-7|TRBV20-1|TRBD2|NA
TGCAGTGCTAGAAATGCGGCTAGCGGGAGCTCCTACGAGCAGTACTTC
CSARNAASGSSYEQYF
>TRBJ2-2|TRBV7-9|TRBD2|NA
TGTGCCAGCAGACAGTCCCGGGAGGGCCAGACCGGGGAGCTGTTTTTT
CASRQSREGQTGELFF
>TRBJ1-1|TRBV28|NA|few
TGTGCCAGCAGTTTAGTCCACGCTGCTTTCTTT
CASSLVHAAFF
>TRBJ2-7|TRBV7-2|TRBD2|many
TGTGCCAGCAGCTCCTCTAGCGGGGAGACCTACGAGCAGTACTTC
CASSSSSGETYEQYF
>TRBJ1-2|TRBV16|NA|many
TGTGCCAGCAGCCAATCCCTGAACTATGGCTACACCTTC
CASSQSLNYGYTF
>TRBJ1-1|TRBV6-5|NA|many
TGTGCCAGCAGTTACGGGGGGTACAGGGAGCGGGCTGAAGCTTTCTTT
CASSYGGYRERAEAFF
>TRBJ2-7|TRBV10-3|TRBD2|few
TGTGCCATCAGTCGCACTAGCGGGGTATACGAGCAGTACTTC
CAISRTSGVYEQYF
>TRBJ1-2|TRBV7-2|NA|many
TGTGCCAGCAGCCCGACCGGGCAGGGCAGTCGAATCGGCTATGGCTACACCTTC
CASSPTGQGSRIGYGYTF
>TRBJ1-5|TRBV28|TRBD1|many
TGTGCCAGCAGTTTGGGCCTAACAGGGGCGGTCGGTCAGCCCCAGCATTTT
CASSLGLTGAVGQPQHF
>TRBJ2-7|TRBV7-9|TRBD1|NA
TGTGCCAGCAGCTCCCGTAGGGCAGGGGGATTCTACGAGCAGTACTTC
CASSSRRAGGFYEQYF
>TRBJ2-6|TRBV6-2/TRBV6-3|NA|many
TGTGCCAGCAGTTACTCACTCCGGGACTTAGGGGACGCTGGGGCCAACGTCCTGACTTTC
CASSYSLRDLGDAGANVLTF
>TRBJ1-5|TRBV19|TRBD1|NA
TGTGCCAGTAGTATCGACAGGGCGAGTCAGCCCCACCATTTT
CASSIDRASQPHHF
>TRBJ2-5|TRBV18|TRBD2|NA
TGTGCCAGCTCACCAACGGGACTAGCGGGAGCCCCGGGTCGAGAAGAGACCCAGTACTTC
CASSPTGLAGAPGREETQYF
>TRBJ2-5|TRBV7-9|TRBD2|few
TGTGCCAGCAGCTTAGCGCAGGGCGGGGGACAAGAGACCCAGTACTTC
CASSLAQGGGQETQYF
>TRBJ1-1|TRBV5-1|NA|many
TGCGCCAGCAGCTTCGAATCGATGAACACTGAAGCTTTCTTT
CASSFESMNTEAFF
>TRBJ2-7|TRBV6-1|NA|NA
TGTGCCGGCAGTAGGACGGCTACCTACGAGCAGTACTTC
CAGSRTATYEQYF
>TRBJ2-7|TRBV6-5|TRBD1|NA
TGTGCCAGCAGTTACCCGGGCAGGGGGCGGGAGCAGTACTTC
CASSYPGRGREQYF
>TRBJ2-3|TRBV6-2/TRBV6-3|NA|NA
TGTGCCAGCAGCGAGACGGGGGCAGCACCAGATACGCAGTATTTT
CASSETGAAPDTQYF
>TRBJ2-4|TRBV20-1|NA|many
TGCAGTGCTAGAGATGCGGCAAAAGCCAAAAACATTCAGTACTTC
CSARDAAKAKNIQYF
>TRBJ2-1|TRBV11-1|NA|NA
TGTGCCAGCAGCTTTCTCGGACCGGCTTCTTACAATGAGCAGTTCTTC
CASSFLGPASYNEQFF
>TRBJ1-6|TRBV29-1|TRBD1|few
TGCAGCGTTAAAGACGGGACAGATAATTCACCCCTCCACTTT
CSVKDGTDNSPLHF
>TRBJ2-7|TRBV6-5|NA|many
TGTGCCAGCAGGGACTCGGGGACCTACGAGCAGTACTTC
CASRDSGTYEQYF
>TRBJ2-5|TRBV20-1|NA|many
TGCAGTGCTAGAGATCTGGTTCAAGAGACCCAGTACTTC
CSARDLVQETQYF
>TRBJ2-1|TRBV20-1|NA|few
TGCAGTGCTGCCACAGCGGGTAGGCCCTACAATGAGCAGTTCTTC
CSAATAGRPYNEQFF
>TRBJ1-1|TRBV19|NA|NA
TGTGCCAGTACAGGGCACACTGAAGCTTTCTTT
CASTGHTEAFF
>TRBJ1-1|TRBV13|NA|NA
TGTGCCAGCAGCCCCCTAACGAAGCCTGAAGCTTTCTTT
CASSPLTKPEAFF
>TRBJ2-2|TRBV15|TRBD2|many
TGTGCCACCAGCAGAATGGGACTAGCGGCGACCGGGGAGCTGTTTTTT
CATSRMGLAATGELFF
>TRBJ2-5|TRBV7-6|TRBD2|many
TGTGCCAGCAACCGAGCGGGAGGGCAGGAGACCCAGTACTTC
CASNRAGGQETQYF
>TRBJ1-1|TRBV28|TRBD1|many
TGTGCCAGCATCCTTCCGGGACAGGGGGCTGGGGGGGAACTAAACACTGAAGCTTTCTTT
CASILPGQGAGGELNTEAFF
>TRBJ2-3|TRBV20-1|NA|NA
TGCAGTGCCAAGCCCGAGGACAGTCCAAGCACAGATACGCAGTATTTT
CSAKPEDSPSTDTQYF
>TRBJ1-2|TRBV7-2|NA|many
TGTGCCAGCAGCATAGGGCCCCAAGGCTATGGCTACACCTTC
CASSIGPQGYGYTF
>TRBJ1-6|TRBV2|TRBD1|many
TGTGCCAGCAGCCGACAGGGGGACGGCCGGAATTCACCCCTCCACTTT
CASSRQGDGRNSPLHF
>TRBJ2-7|TRBV7-2|NA|many
TGTGCCAGCAGCTCCGGGACACCCTACGAGCAGTACTTC
CASSSGTPYEQYF